The 20 T cell receptor beta chains below all came from one sample that was sequenced in a study of PD-1 blockade in classical Hodgkin lymphoma. The data were produced by immunoSEQ multiplex PCR, yet TCRdb's version contains in-frame clones alone and is incomplete. The sample comprises more than 40,000 clones, around 69% of which are singletons, and over 2.5% rests with the top ten. Time point here: cycle 4 day 1 (C4D1), after more than five weeks of nivolumab. There was relapse after autologous stem cell transplantation in every patient, and there was variation in brentuximab vedotin exposure. The material sequenced was peripheral blood mononuclear cells (PBMCs), taken before the fourth cycle of nivolumab. The receptors originated from a human donor with classical Hodgkin lymphoma.

CDR3 sequence: CASRPLSGTENEKLFF. Written as DNA, the CDR3 is TGCGCCAGCAGGCCGCTCAGCGGGACAGAAAATGAAAAACTGTTTTTT. This sequence joins TRBV4-1 and TRBJ1-4; 7 bases align to TRBD1. Germline CDR1 is MGHRA and CDR2 is YSYEKL. CDR3 length: 16 residues. V was pared by 6 bases and J by 5 bases, with 12 bases of the junction left unmatched.

The rearrangement joins TRBV4-2 to TRBJ1-2; 7 bases map to TRBD1. This CDR3 region has 20 residues. The V gene end was trimmed by 3 bases and the J gene end by 5 bases; junction bases not matched to a gene: 24. CDR1 and CDR2 from the germline V gene are LGHNA and YNFKEQ. As DNA, the CDR3 is TGTGCCAGCAGCCAGGAAGCCTTTACCGGGACAGTCTATGGGCGGTATGGCTACACCTTC. Translation gives CASSQEAFTGTVYGRYGYTF.

This clone was seen just once. The gene calls are TRBV4-2 and TRBJ1-4, with 7 nucleotides matching TRBD1. The V gene's germline CDR1 is LGHNA and CDR2 YNFKEQ. The V segment lost 1 base and the J segment 3 bases; nucleotides outside the gene matches: 8. This CDR3 has 17 residues. CDR3 in DNA: TGTGCCAGCAGCCAAGGGGGCCGGGACAGAGCTAATGAAAAACTGTTTTTT. Protein product: CASSQGGRDRANEKLFF.

This chain connects TRBV5-1 to TRBJ2-7; TRBD1 agrees at 9 bases. Germline V gene data show CDR1 as SGHRS and CDR2 as YFSETQ. J lost 3 bases, V lost 2 bases, and 3 bases had no gene match. The CDR3 has 14 amino acids. CDR3 DNA sequence: TGCGCCAGCAGCTTCCGGGACAGGGACTACGAGCAGTACTTC. It translates to CASSFRDRDYEQYF.

This clone was recorded at least ten times. The rearrangement uses TRBV7-8 and TRBJ1-1; no clear D gene. Between the trimmed V and J ends, which lost 1 base and 4 bases, there was a span of 10 bases. The germline V gene encodes CDR1 SGHVS and CDR2 FQNEAQ. The CDR3 has 14 amino acids. CDR3 coding DNA: TGTGCCAGCAGCTTAGGGCCAGGTCCCACTGAAGCTTTCTTT. It specifies CASSLGPGPTEAFF.

The sample holds a few counts of this clone. V is TRBV4-2 and J is TRBJ2-7, with no clear D. The CDR3 runs to 12 residues. Germline CDR1 is LGHNA and CDR2 is YNFKEQ. V was clipped by 0 bases and J by 6 bases, with 6 bases between them. The CDR3, as DNA: TGTGCCAGCAGCCAAGATCTTGCCGAGCAGTACTTC. Its translation is CASSQDLAEQYF.

The chain recombines TRBV6-4 with TRBJ2-1; 10 positions match TRBD2. Germline V CDR1 and CDR2: MRHNA, SNTAGT. The CDR3 covers 16 residues. With V trimmed by 0 bases and J by 6 bases, 5 bases remained unmatched. CDR3 loop: CASSDSKLAGSNEQFF. CDR3 nucleotides: TGTGCCAGCAGTGACTCGAAACTAGCGGGGTCCAATGAGCAGTTCTTC.

The V and J genes are TRBV28 and TRBJ1-6; 10 bases align to TRBD1. V shed 6 bases and J 3 bases; nucleotides not matched to a gene: 8. Germline-derived CDR1 and CDR2 are MDHEN and SYDVKM. This CDR3 has 17 residues. The CDR3 spells CASSGGGTGDYNSPLHF. CDR3 DNA: TGTGCCAGCAGCGGGGGTGGGACAGGGGACTATAATTCACCCCTCCACTTT.

The chain combines TRBV10-3 with TRBJ1-3; D gene uncertain. Trimming cost V 2 bases and J 0 bases, with 8 bases left between them. The germline V gene has CDR1 ENHRY and CDR2 SYGVKD. The CDR3 has 15 residues. The CDR3 reads CAISEGSLSGNTIYF. CDR3 nucleotides: TGTGCCATCAGTGAGGGCAGCCTCTCTGGAAACACCATATATTTT.

The CDR3 protein is CASRDGFNQPQHF. In DNA, the CDR3 is TGTGCCAGCAGGGACGGCTTCAATCAGCCCCAGCATTTT. V is TRBV6-5 and J is TRBJ1-5; D gene unclear. V was shortened by 6 bases and J by 3 bases, with 9 bases between the two germline ends. Germline CDR1 MNHEY, CDR2 SVGAGI. CDR3 length: 13 amino acids.

The chain combines TRBV7-6 with TRBJ2-1; 8 bases agree with TRBD2. Trimming took 5 bases from V and 3 from J; bases not matched to a gene: 12. Germline-derived CDR1 and CDR2 are SGHVS and FNYEAQ. The CDR3 has 17 amino acids. CDR3 region: CASSPNAGAGVYNEQFF. CDR3 DNA sequence: TGTGCCAGCAGCCCCAATGCGGGAGCGGGGGTCTACAATGAGCAGTTCTTC.

This clone was found once. V is TRBV11-3 and J is TRBJ2-1; no definite D call. CDR3 length equals 15 residues. V was shortened by 1 base and J by 5 bases, with 12 bases between the two germline ends. Per the germline V gene, CDR1 is SGHNT and CDR2 is YENEEA. CDR3 loop: CASSLGGSANNEQFF. DNA for the CDR3: TGTGCCAGCAGCTTAGGTGGGTCGGCAAACAATGAGCAGTTCTTC.

The CDR3 loop is CASSLARNTEAFF. CDR3 bases: TGTGCCAGCAGTTTAGCCCGCAACACTGAAGCTTTCTTT. The chain has TRBV27 and TRBJ1-1, with unresolved D. Germline CDR1 is MNHEY and CDR2 is SMNVEV (reference sequence). The germline V and J ends were trimmed by 2 bases and 2 bases, with 6 bases remaining between them. The CDR3 is 13 residues long.

By frequency in the sample, this clone is medium-sized. The rearrangement links TRBV9 to TRBJ1-2; D may be TRBD1 (5 bases). CDR3 length: 14 residues. Trimming took 3 bases from V and 4 from J, leaving 13 bases between them. The V gene's germline CDR1 is SGDLS and CDR2 YYNGEE. The CDR3: CASSAEWGTYGYTF. In nucleotides, the CDR3 is TGTGCCAGCAGCGCCGAGTGGGGGACCTATGGCTACACCTTC.

This clone was counted only a few times. V usage is TRBV5-1 and J usage is TRBJ1-3; D call uncertain. The CDR3 loop spans 16 amino acids. CDR1 and CDR2 (germline): SGHRS, YFSETQ. The V end was cut by 9 bases, the J end by 0 bases, with 19 bases between. The DNA of the CDR3 is TGCGCCAACACGCCCGGACCGCTTCCCTCTGGAAACACCATATATTTT. Its translation is CANTPGPLPSGNTIYF. Based on the CDR3 plus reference TRBV5-1 and TRBJ1-3, the full variable domain is KAGVTQTPRYLIKTRGQQVTLSCSPISGHRSVSWYQQTPGQGLQFLFEYFSETQRNKGNFPGRFSGRQFSNSRSEMNVSTLELGDSALYLCANTPGPLPSGNTIYFGEGSWLTVV.

This CDR3 reads CASSQDWTRGTDTQYF. CDR3 in DNA: TGCGCCAGCAGCCAAGATTGGACTAGAGGCACAGATACGCAGTATTTT. The chain recombines TRBV4-3 with TRBJ2-3; 7 bases are shared with TRBD2. Per the germline V gene, CDR1 is LGHNA and CDR2 is YSLEER. The CDR3 contains 16 residues. Unmatched junction bases numbered 4, after V lost 0 bases and J lost 1 base.

Remarks on this clone: In the same sample, other DNA sequences code for this CDR3. The chain uses TRBV2 and TRBJ1-2, with 10 positions matching TRBD1. Germline CDR1 and CDR2: SNHLY and FYNNEI. The CDR3 is 15 residues long. The J segment lost 5 bases and the V segment lost 7 bases, leaving 10 bases of the junction unmatched. This chain's CDR3 is CASTGLTGGDYGYTF. DNA of the CDR3: TGTGCCAGCACGGGCTTGACAGGGGGCGATTATGGCTACACCTTC.

The gene calls are TRBV4-3 and TRBJ1-2; TRBD1 matches 11 bases. The CDR3 contains 15 residues. J was trimmed by 11 bases and V by 0 bases; bases with no gene match: 8. Germline V lookup: CDR1 LGHNA, CDR2 YSLEER. Here the CDR3 DNA reads TGCGCCAGCAGCCAAGAGGATAGGGACAGGGGGAGATACACCTTC. This gives the protein CASSQEDRDRGRYTF.

The chain links TRBV7-6 to TRBJ2-1; D gene ambiguous. The germline V gene has CDR1 SGHVS and CDR2 FNYEAQ. Trimming took 5 bases from V and 6 from J, leaving 8 bases between them. This CDR3 has 12 residues. In DNA, the CDR3 is TGTGCCAGCAGCCGGTTTTCCAATGAGCAGTTCTTC. This encodes CASSRFSNEQFF.

The sample holds one count of this clone. The J gene is TRBJ2-2, the V gene TRBV7-6, with 9 bases fitting TRBD1. Germline V gives CDR1 SGHVS, CDR2 FNYEAQ. CDR3 length: 14 residues. The V segment lost 5 bases and the J segment 6 bases; nucleotides outside the gene matches: 4. The CDR3 reads CASSPGQGPGELFF. CDR3 DNA: TGTGCCAGCAGCCCGGGACAGGGCCCCGGGGAGCTGTTTTTT.